This T cell receptor beta chain was recovered during a study of blood T cells in healthy people across ages. General study findings and limits: Naive T cell percentage showed a strong correlation with TCR beta diversity. Diversity estimates from one million T cells were considered underestimates.

A J-beta primer mix and a sample-barcoded 5' primer were used in a second PCR of roughly 6 to 12 cycles. MiXCR, run by TCRdb on the 5' RACE reads, gives a single entry per CDR3 protein. Among about 1.8 million distinct CDR3 sequences listed, around 50% were seen once. This clonotype has a handful of counts. Its antigen is unidentified. Specimen: blood. The TCR sequence derives from a middle-aged woman in good health.

Written as DNA, the CDR3 is TGTGCCAGCAGAAAAATCCGGGACAGGGAGACAGATACGCAGTATTTT. Translation gives CASRKIRDRETDTQYF. The chain couples TRBV6-2 or TRBV6-3 to TRBJ2-3, with 9 bases identical to TRBD1. The V gene's germline CDR1 is MNHEY and CDR2 SVGEGT. This CDR3 spans 16 amino acids. Unmatched junction bases numbered 10, after V lost 6 bases and J lost 3 bases.